The sequence of this TCR beta chain was determined in a study of blood T cells in healthy people across ages. Study-level results: TCR beta diversity per million T cells fell roughly linearly with age.

It was with a sample-barcoded 5' primer and a J-beta primer mix that a second PCR of roughly 7 to 12 cycles was run. The template-switch adaptor, which had 12 random nucleotides, put a tag on each cDNA molecule. TCRdb re-called the 5' RACE reads with MiXCR, one entry per CDR3 protein. Here the sample spans roughly 1.5 million distinct CDR3 sequences, 40% to 45% being singletons. Between the trimmed V and J ends, which lost 2 bases and 5 bases, there was a span of 9 bases. Germline V CDR1 and CDR2: GTSNPN, SVGIG (reference sequence). The CDR3 extends over 12 amino acids. The sample providers were healthy Caucasian people from Russia, aged about 6 to 100. This clonotype was detected a few times. Its antigen remains unknown.

Sequencing was performed on blood. This clonotype was obtained from a woman aged 18-29 years in good health. The chain employs TRBV30 and TRBJ1-2; D not resolved. The CDR3 sequence is CAWSRANYGYTF. The CDR3, as DNA: TGTGCCTGGAGTAGGGCAAATTATGGCTACACCTTC.